These 18 T cell receptor beta chains originate from one sample sequenced in a study of cytomegalovirus exposure and HLA in healthy donors (TCRdb year 2017). Library preparation used the immunoSEQ multiplex PCR assay. For the multiplex PCR, a mixture combining 60 forward primers for TCR Vbeta segments and 13 reverse primers for TCR Jbeta segments was used. The clones in this table, taken by TCRdb from immuneACCESS, are in-frame only. Not every clone is retained; where verified, under half of the shortfall comes from an unresolved V gene, and the cause of the rest is unknown. Within this sample are 90,000 to 140,000 clones, with 65% to 85% of them counted one time only. The top ten hold roughly 5.7% of the sample. The sequenced sample consisted of PBMCs. All receptors derive from a male donor in good health and CMV-seronegative.

The chain joins TRBV7-8 to TRBJ1-1; 8 nucleotides match TRBD1. Looked up from germline, CDR1 is SGHVS and CDR2 is FQNEAQ. The CDR3 covers 15 residues. V shed 1 base and J 3 bases; nucleotides not matched to a gene: 4. Here the CDR3 reads CASSLEDRADTEAFF. The CDR3, as DNA: TGTGCCAGCAGCTTAGAGGACAGGGCGGACACTGAAGCTTTCTTT.

J is TRBJ2-1 and V is TRBV4-2; 8 bases are a match to TRBD2. Germline V gene sequence: CDR1 LGHNA, CDR2 YNFKEQ. The junction had 8 bases not matched to a gene; V was cut back by 0 bases and J by 4 bases. The length of the CDR3 is 17 residues. The DNA for the CDR3 is TGTGCCAGCAGCCAAGACCCTCACCGGGAGGGATACAATGAGCAGTTCTTC. Its translation is CASSQDPHREGYNEQFF.

The rearrangement links TRBV7-9 to TRBJ2-5, with TRBD1 as a possible D gene (6 bases). This CDR3 has 15 amino acids. Per germline, CDR1 SEHNR and CDR2 FQNEAQ (reference sequence). Trimming left V 1 base short and J 2 bases short, with 11 bases between. The DNA of the CDR3 is TGTGCCAGCAGCTTAGATAACAGGGCGCAAGAGACCCAGTACTTC. This sequence encodes CASSLDNRAQETQYF. The full variable domain, with the rest looked up from reference TRBV7-9 and TRBJ2-5, is DTGVSQNPRHKITKRGQNVTFRCDPISEHNRLYWYRQTLGQGPEFLTYFQNEAQLEKSRLLSDRFSAERPKGSFSTLEIQRTEQGDSAMYLCASSLDNRAQETQYFGPGTRLLVL.

This chain connects TRBV7-2 to TRBJ2-7; D gene uncertain. In germline, CDR1 is SGHTA, CDR2 FQGNSA. The CDR3 sequence is 15 residues long. Trimming removed 1 base from V and 6 bases from J, with 16 bases in between. CDR3 coding DNA: TGTGCCAGCAGCTTAGGGTCAGTGGGCCTGGGCGAGCAGTACTTC. Amino acid sequence: CASSLGSVGLGEQYF.

Many counts were recorded for this clone. The V call is TRBV5-5, the J call TRBJ2-5, with D tentatively TRBD1 (6 bases). The CDR3 has 12 amino acids. CDR1 is SGHKS, CDR2 YYEKEE, per germline (reference sequence). Trimming removed 3 bases at V and 5 bases at J, with 8 bases between. The CDR3 nucleotides are TGTGCCAGCAGCTCCGACAGGGAGACCCAGTACTTC. Translated: CASSSDRETQYF.

The chain is built from TRBV18 and TRBJ2-2; D is possibly TRBD2 (5 bases). The CDR3 is made up of 16 amino acids. Trimming stripped 3 bases from V and 6 bases from J, with 17 bases between. CDR1 KGHSH and CDR2 LQKENI come from the germline V gene. CDR3 loop: CASSPEGRRRAGELFF. CDR3 coding DNA: TGTGCCAGCTCACCCGAGGGTCGTCGACGCGCCGGGGAGCTGTTTTTT. The variable domain in full, with the rest retrieved from reference TRBV18 and TRBJ2-2, is NAGVMQNPRHLVRRRGQEARLRCSPMKGHSHVYWYRQLPEEGLKFMVYLQKENIIDESGMPKERFSAEFPKEGPSILRIQQVVRGDSAAYFCASSPEGRRRAGELFFGEGSRLTVL.

The chain is built from TRBV5-1 and TRBJ2-1, with TRBD2 matching over 9 bases. The V segment lost 0 bases and the J segment 4 bases; nucleotides outside the gene matches: 5. Germline CDR1 and CDR2: SGHRS and YFSETQ. The CDR3 has 16 amino acids. CDR3 nucleotides: TGCGCCAGCAGCTTGGTGGTTAGCGGGAGATACAATGAGCAGTTCTTC. As protein: CASSLVVSGRYNEQFF. Filled out from reference TRBV5-1 and TRBJ2-1, the complete variable domain reads KAGVTQTPRYLIKTRGQQVTLSCSPISGHRSVSWYQQTPGQGLQFLFEYFSETQRNKGNFPGRFSGRQFSNSRSEMNVSTLELGDSALYLCASSLVVSGRYNEQFFGPGTRLTVL.

The chain employs TRBV4-1 and TRBJ2-5, with a possible D match to TRBD1 (6 bases). The V end was cut by 2 bases, the J end by 4 bases, with 20 bases between. Germline-derived CDR1 and CDR2 are MGHRA and YSYEKL. This CDR3 comprises 17 residues. The CDR3 sequence: CASSQPVAGASRETQYF. In DNA form, the CDR3 reads TGCGCCAGCAGCCAACCCGTGGCAGGGGCATCTCGAGAGACCCAGTACTTC.

This clone was observed a handful of times. The V call is TRBV5-4, the J call TRBJ2-1, with TRBD2 matching over 10 bases. Germline V gives CDR1 SGHNT, CDR2 YYREEE (reference sequence). The CDR3 runs to 17 residues. J was trimmed by 0 bases and V by 1 base; bases with no gene match: 4. The DNA for the CDR3 is TGTGCCAGCAGCTTGCCTAGCGGGAGTTACTCCTACAATGAGCAGTTCTTC. It yields the protein CASSLPSGSYSYNEQFF. The full variable domain, completed using reference TRBV5-4 and TRBJ2-1, is ETGVTQSPTHLIKTRGQQVTLRCSSQSGHNTVSWYQQALGQGPQFIFQYYREEENGRGNFPPRFSGLQFPNYSSELNVNALELDDSALYLCASSLPSGSYSYNEQFFGPGTRLTVL.

This chain's CDR3 is CASRRQGAFYEQYF. The CDR3, as DNA: TGTGCCAGCAGACGACAGGGGGCGTTCTACGAGCAGTACTTC. This sequence joins TRBV14 and TRBJ2-7, with 10 nucleotides matching TRBD1. V was clipped by 6 bases and J by 3 bases; unmatched bases: 5. The CDR3 sequence is 14 residues long. Germline-derived CDR1 and CDR2 are SGHDN and FVKESK. The full variable domain, completed using reference TRBV14 and TRBJ2-7, is EAGVTQFPSHSVIEKGQTVTLRCDPISGHDNLYWYRRVMGKEIKFLLHFVKESKQDESGMPNNRFLAERTGGTYSTLKVQPAELEDSGVYFCASRRQGAFYEQYFGPGTRLTVT.

V gene TRBV18 combines with J gene TRBJ1-1; 7 positions agree with TRBD1. Unmatched junction bases numbered 18, after V lost 8 bases and J lost 3 bases. This CDR3 is 17 amino acids long. CDR1 is KGHSH, CDR2 LQKENI, per germline. CDR3: CASTPPGGNSGYTEAFF. For the CDR3, the DNA is TGTGCCAGCACGCCGCCAGGGGGAAACTCGGGTTACACTGAAGCTTTCTTT.

The rearrangement joins TRBV7-9 to TRBJ2-7, with 7 bases lining up with TRBD2. In germline, CDR1 is SEHNR, CDR2 FQNEAQ (reference sequence). The CDR3 runs to 10 residues. The ends lost 9 bases at V and 11 bases at J; junction bases unmatched: 7. The CDR3 DNA reads as TGTGCCAGAAGCACGGGGAGGGAGTACTTC. Translated: CARSTGREYF.

This chain uses TRBV30 with TRBJ1-1, with 7 bases matching TRBD1. Germline lookup yields CDR1 GTSNPN and CDR2 SVGIG (reference sequence). V lost 2 bases, J lost 4 bases, and 7 bases stayed unmatched. The CDR3 length is 14 residues. The CDR3 protein is CAWSLTGRGTEAFF. The CDR3 DNA follows: TGTGCCTGGAGTTTGACAGGGCGGGGCACTGAAGCTTTCTTT. Looking up the rest from reference TRBV30 and TRBJ1-1 gives the full variable domain: SQTIHQWPATLVQPVGSPLSLECTVEGTSNPNLYWYRQAAGRGLQLLFYSVGIGQISSEVPQNLSASRPQDRQFILSSKKLLLSDSGFYLCAWSLTGRGTEAFFGQGTRLTVV.

The chain combines TRBV6-6 with TRBJ1-6, with 8 bases identical to TRBD1. Germline CDR1 is MNHNY and CDR2 is SVGAGI (reference sequence). This CDR3 contains 16 residues. The V and J ends lost 0 bases and 9 bases, in that order; junction bases with no gene match: 7. The CDR3 reads CASSYSGQGEGSPLHF. The CDR3 region has the DNA TGTGCCAGCAGTTACTCCGGACAGGGTGAGGGTTCACCCCTCCACTTT.

The chain employs TRBV11-1 and TRBJ2-7; 7 bases map to TRBD2. CDR3 length equals 14 residues. Germline V lookup: CDR1 SGHAT, CDR2 FQDESV (reference sequence). The V gene end was trimmed by 5 bases and the J gene end by 2 bases; junction bases not matched to a gene: 6. The CDR3 spells CASSQQLAPYEQYF. The CDR3 DNA follows: TGTGCCAGCAGCCAGCAACTAGCGCCCTACGAGCAGTACTTC.

J is TRBJ1-2 and V is TRBV10-3, with TRBD1 matching 11 bases. The germline V gene has CDR1 ENHRY and CDR2 SYGVKD. This CDR3 is 15 amino acids long. With 5 bases clipped from V and 6 bases from J, the junction kept 8 bases outside the gene matches. The CDR3 here is CAISNWTGGAHGYTF. Here the CDR3 DNA reads TGTGCCATCAGTAATTGGACAGGGGGCGCCCATGGCTACACCTTC.

This chain links TRBV28 with TRBJ2-7; D is perhaps TRBD2 (6 bases). V lost 6 bases to trimming and J lost 3 bases, with 24 bases between them. Germline V gives CDR1 MDHEN, CDR2 SYDVKM. The CDR3 length is 17 residues. CDR3 sequence: CASSLVRRGVGFYEQYF. CDR3 sequence (DNA): TGTGCCAGCAGCCTCGTAAGACGCGGGGTAGGTTTCTACGAGCAGTACTTC.

The chain uses TRBV7-3 and TRBJ2-1; maybe TRBD2 (7 bases). Between the trimmed V and J ends, which lost 5 bases and 4 bases, there was a span of 12 bases. There are 14 residues in the CDR3. CDR1 and CDR2 (germline): SGHTA, FQGTGA. CDR3 sequence reads: CASSPGGKYNEQFF. CDR3 nucleotide sequence: TGTGCCAGCAGCCCGGGGGGCAAATACAATGAGCAGTTCTTC.